Sequencing of this TCR beta chain was carried out in a study of blood T cell repertoires in COVID-19. As for the study in general: COVID-19 samples from acute and convalescent phases originated in the United States, Italy and Spain. From T cells, B-cell-depleted T cells, or PBMCs came the material, which was cDNA or gDNA.

Authors' analysis steps: Researchers report that nucleated cell counts were estimated from reference gene primer amplification. Method: immunoSEQ multiplex PCR; TCRdb's copy keeps in-frame clones and lacks some. V, J and clone size derive from that table, while D and trimming were established from the DNA sequence. In the table there are around 200,000 clones, 80% to 85% of which are singletons. This CDR3 is 15 amino acids long. With V trimmed by 0 bases and J by 6 bases, 6 bases remained unmatched. From germline, CDR1 is SGDLS and CDR2 YYNGEE. This chain joins TRBV9 and TRBJ2-1, with 7 bases that match TRBD2. The clonotype originates from a human donor with acute or convalescent COVID-19. The donor label of this sample is uncertain. The sequencing input was peripheral blood. CDR3 DNA: TGTGCCAGCAGCGTAGGCAGCGGGGCCCTCAATGAGCAGTTCTTC. It yields the protein CASSVGSGALNEQFF.